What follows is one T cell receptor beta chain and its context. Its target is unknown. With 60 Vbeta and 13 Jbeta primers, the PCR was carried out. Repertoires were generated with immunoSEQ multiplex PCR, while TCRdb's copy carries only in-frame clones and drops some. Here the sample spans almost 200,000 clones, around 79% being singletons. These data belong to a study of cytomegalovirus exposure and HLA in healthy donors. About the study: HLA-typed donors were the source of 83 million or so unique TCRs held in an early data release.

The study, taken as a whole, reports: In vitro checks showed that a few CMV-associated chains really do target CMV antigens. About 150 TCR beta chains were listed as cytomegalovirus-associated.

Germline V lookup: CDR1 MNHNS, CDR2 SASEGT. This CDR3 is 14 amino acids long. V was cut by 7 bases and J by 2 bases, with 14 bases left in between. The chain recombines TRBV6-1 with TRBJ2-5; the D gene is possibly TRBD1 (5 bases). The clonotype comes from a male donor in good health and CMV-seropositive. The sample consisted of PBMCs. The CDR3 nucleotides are TGTGCCAGCACTTTACAGGTGGGGCAAGAGACCCAGTACTTC. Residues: CASTLQVGQETQYF.